These 7 T cell receptor beta chains were sequenced from one sample in a study of CD4 T cells in relation to SARS-CoV-2 and coronaviruses. Before the COVID-19 pandemic, during about 2010-2018, CD4+ T cells were taken from unexposed donors. Isolation of CD4+ T cells took place after about eleven days in culture. These receptors are not linked to any known antigen. Sequenced by immunoSEQ multiplex PCR; TCRdb stores in-frame clones only, minus some. The repertoire consists of just under 20,000 clones, with around 67% occurring once and the leading ten covering over 20%. Material: CD4+ T cells from PBMCs, cultured in vitro. The receptor set was obtained from a human donor in good health.

The chain links TRBV5-4 to TRBJ2-1; 10 bases align to TRBD2. This CDR3 is built from 16 residues. Germline V CDR1 and CDR2: SGHNT, YYREEE (reference sequence). Trimming cost V 2 bases and J 6 bases; bases outside gene matches: 8. The CDR3 spells CASSLMLAGDRNEQFF. The CDR3 DNA reads as TGTGCCAGCAGCTTAATGCTAGCGGGAGATCGCAATGAGCAGTTCTTC.

The chain employs TRBV9 and TRBJ2-1; 9 nucleotides line up with TRBD2. V gave up 3 bases and J gave up 8 bases; unmatched junction bases: 12. The CDR3 length is 16 residues. Germline V gene sequence: CDR1 SGDLS, CDR2 YYNGEE. The CDR3 DNA sequence: TGTGCCAGCAGCGCTGGCTTGGCGGGGGGGCTGGATGAGCAGTTCTTC. Translation gives CASSAGLAGGLDEQFF.

Within the sample, this clone is hyperexpanded (1% or more). The V gene is TRBV12-3 or TRBV12-4, the J gene TRBJ2-7, with D perhaps matching TRBD2 (5 bases). This CDR3 is built from 13 residues. V was trimmed by 4 bases and J by 7 bases, leaving 14 bases between them. CDR3 sequence (DNA): TGTGCCAGCAGTTATAGCGCTTTGTTAGAGCAGTACTTC. It specifies CASSYSALLEQYF.

This clone was seen a few times. The chain uses TRBV2 and TRBJ2-1, with D unresolved. The CDR3 spans 12 residues. In germline, CDR1 is SNHLY, CDR2 FYNNEI. The V gene lost 6 bases and the J gene lost 4 bases, with 7 bases spanning the gap. This chain's CDR3 is CASRDLYNEQFF. The CDR3 nucleotides read TGTGCCAGCAGGGACCTTTACAATGAGCAGTTCTTC.

The chain has TRBV5-1 and TRBJ2-5; 11 nucleotides match TRBD2. Trimming at V came to 0 bases and at J to 2 bases, leaving 0 bases not matched to a gene. Germline V lookup: CDR1 SGHRS, CDR2 YFSETQ. This CDR3 comprises 15 residues. This CDR3 is CASSLGLAGQETQYF. The CDR3 region has the DNA TGCGCCAGCAGCTTGGGACTAGCGGGGCAAGAGACCCAGTACTTC.

This clone was seen more than once but under ten times. V is TRBV11-2 and J is TRBJ2-1; no reliable D call. V was clipped by 3 bases and J by 10 bases, with 13 bases between them. The CDR3 has 13 residues. CDR1 and CDR2 from the germline V gene are SGHAT and FQNNGV. The CDR3 region is CASSLQRATEQFF. The CDR3 region has the DNA TGTGCCAGCAGCTTGCAACGAGCGACGGAGCAGTTCTTC.

This clone was seen more than once but under ten times. This rearrangement joins TRBV5-1 to TRBJ1-1; D is perhaps TRBD1 (5 bases). Trimming removed 5 bases from V and 2 bases from J, with 10 bases in between. Germline V gene sequence: CDR1 SGHRS, CDR2 YFSETQ. The CDR3 contains 13 residues. The CDR3 is CASSSGVNTEAFF. The CDR3 DNA reads as TGCGCCAGCAGTTCGGGGGTTAACACTGAAGCTTTCTTT.